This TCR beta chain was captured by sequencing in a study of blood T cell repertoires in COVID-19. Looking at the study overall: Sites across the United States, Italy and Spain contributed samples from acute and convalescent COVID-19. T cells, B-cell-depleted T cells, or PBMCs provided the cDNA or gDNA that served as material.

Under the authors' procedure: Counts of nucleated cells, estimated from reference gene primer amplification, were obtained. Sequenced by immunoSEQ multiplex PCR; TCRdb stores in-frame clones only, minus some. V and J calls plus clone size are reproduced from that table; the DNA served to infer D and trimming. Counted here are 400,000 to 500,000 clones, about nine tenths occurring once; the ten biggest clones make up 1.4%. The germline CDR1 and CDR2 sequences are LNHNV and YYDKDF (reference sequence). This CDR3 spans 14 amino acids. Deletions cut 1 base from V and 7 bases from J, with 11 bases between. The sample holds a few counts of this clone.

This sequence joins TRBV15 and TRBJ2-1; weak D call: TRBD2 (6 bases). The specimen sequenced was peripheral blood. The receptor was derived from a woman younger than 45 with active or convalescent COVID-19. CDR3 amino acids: CATSRGNSGNEQFF. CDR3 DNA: TGTGCCACCAGCAGAGGTAATAGCGGTAATGAGCAGTTCTTC.